Shown below are 30 T cell receptor beta chains from a single sample sequenced in a study of response to subunit inactivated influenza vaccine. TCRdb reprocessed the RT-PCR reads with MiXCR, giving one entry per CDR3 protein. This table has about 700,000 distinct CDR3 sequences, roughly 14% appearing once. Source: PBMCs from blood, taken 14 days before vaccination. These receptor sequences come from a man between 45 and 60 years old who received an inactivated influenza vaccine.

The CDR3 protein is CASSFSPDSYEQYF. In DNA form, the CDR3 reads TGTGCCAGCAGTTTCTCACCGGACAGCTACGAGCAGTACTTC. The rearrangement uses TRBV28 and TRBJ2-7; maybe TRBD1 (6 bases). CDR1 and CDR2 (germline): MDHEN, SYDVKM. The V gene lost 3 bases and the J gene lost 3 bases, with 12 bases spanning the gap. The CDR3 length is 14 residues. The full variable domain, completed using reference TRBV28 and TRBJ2-7, is DVKVTQSSRYLVKRTGEKVFLECVQDMDHENMFWYRQDPGLGLRLIYFSYDVKMKEKGDIPEGYSVSREKKERFSLILESASTNQTSMYLCASSFSPDSYEQYFGPGTRLTVT.

Only a few counts were recorded for this clonotype. V and J are TRBV6-1 and TRBJ2-2; D assignment may be TRBD1 or TRBD2 (9 bases each). Per germline, CDR1 MNHNS and CDR2 SASEGT. V was trimmed by 7 bases and J by 4 bases, leaving 19 bases between them. The CDR3 sequence is 16 residues long. The CDR3: CASTPSGTGTTGELFF. In DNA form, the CDR3 reads TGTGCCAGCACCCCTAGCGGGACAGGGACCACCGGGGAGCTGTTTTTT.

This clonotype was seen a few times. The J gene is TRBJ2-5, the V gene TRBV6-5, with 7 bases lining up with TRBD2. CDR1 MNHEY and CDR2 SVGAGI come from the germline V gene. The CDR3 has 14 residues. V shed 2 bases, J shed 14 bases, and the junction held 14 bases outside the gene matches. The CDR3: CASSYSGTALPKYF. CDR3 sequence (DNA): TGTGCCAGCAGTTACAGCGGGACGGCCCTTCCGAAATACTTC.

The chain recombines TRBV6-2 or TRBV6-3 with TRBJ2-4, with D possibly TRBD1 on 6 matching bases. CDR1 is MNHEY, CDR2 SVGEGT, per germline. V was clipped by 4 bases and J by 0 bases, with 16 bases between them. This CDR3 has 17 residues. The CDR3 spells CASSSSRDILAKNIQYF. In DNA form, the CDR3 reads TGTGCCAGCAGTTCCTCCAGGGACATACTAGCCAAAAACATTCAGTACTTC.

The chain has TRBV5-1 and TRBJ2-5; 10 bases match TRBD1. Per the germline V gene, CDR1 is SGHRS and CDR2 is YFSETQ. The CDR3 contains 16 residues. The V gene end was trimmed by 0 bases and the J gene end by 3 bases; junction bases not matched to a gene: 5. The CDR3 protein is CASSLVGQGYEETQYF. CDR3 coding DNA: TGCGCCAGCAGCTTGGTGGGACAGGGGTATGAAGAGACCCAGTACTTC. Filled out from reference TRBV5-1 and TRBJ2-5, the complete variable domain reads KAGVTQTPRYLIKTRGQQVTLSCSPISGHRSVSWYQQTPGQGLQFLFEYFSETQRNKGNFPGRFSGRQFSNSRSEMNVSTLELGDSALYLCASSLVGQGYEETQYFGPGTRLLVL.

The rearrangement links TRBV20-1 to TRBJ1-5; D gene unclear. CDR1 is DFQATT, CDR2 SNEGSKA, per germline (reference sequence). The CDR3 is 15 residues long. V lost 0 bases and J 0 bases, leaving 9 bases between the germline ends. This chain's CDR3 is CSARDRVASNQPQHF. CDR3 sequence (DNA): TGCAGTGCTAGAGATCGGGTGGCTAGCAATCAGCCCCAGCATTTT.

The CDR3 DNA reads as TGTGCCAGCAGGGTAGGGTACAGGGCGGCCGGGGAGCTGTTTTTT. Translated: CASRVGYRAAGELFF. The chain employs TRBV5-5 and TRBJ2-2, with D possibly being TRBD1 (6 bases). The germline V gene has CDR1 SGHKS and CDR2 YYEKEE (reference sequence). V lost 5 bases to trimming and J lost 6 bases, with 17 bases between them. The CDR3 contains 15 residues.

This clonotype came up a few times. This chain links TRBV7-9 with TRBJ2-4; D is perhaps TRBD2 (5 bases). The CDR3 spans 15 residues. V was pared by 4 bases and J by 3 bases, with 13 bases between. Germline lookup yields CDR1 SEHNR and CDR2 FQNEAQ (reference sequence). CDR3 DNA sequence: TGTGCCAGCAGCTCGACTACGAGAAACAAAAACATTCAGTACTTC. Residues: CASSSTTRNKNIQYF. The full variable domain, completed using reference TRBV7-9 and TRBJ2-4, is DTGVSQNPRHKITKRGQNVTFRCDPISEHNRLYWYRQTLGQGPEFLTYFQNEAQLEKSRLLSDRFSAERPKGSFSTLEIQRTEQGDSAMYLCASSSTTRNKNIQYFGAGTRLSVL.

The table lists this clonotype with many counts. V gene TRBV4-1 combines with J gene TRBJ2-3; no firm D call. V was trimmed by 0 bases and J by 6 bases, leaving 13 bases between them. The germline gives CDR1 MGHRA, CDR2 YSYEKL. This CDR3 region has 15 residues. CDR3 loop: CASSQDGEPEDTQYF. The DNA of the CDR3 is TGCGCCAGCAGCCAAGATGGCGAGCCCGAGGATACGCAGTATTTT.

The rearrangement links TRBV18 to TRBJ2-4; possible D gene TRBD2, 5 bases. Germline CDR1 is KGHSH and CDR2 is LQKENI. V lost 4 bases and J 1 base, leaving 23 bases between the germline ends. CDR3 length: 19 residues. The CDR3 loop reads CASSLDTVTGVWAKNIQYF. The DNA of the CDR3 is TGTGCCAGCTCACTAGACACCGTTACCGGGGTTTGGGCCAAAAACATTCAGTACTTC.

This clonotype has just a few counts. This chain joins TRBV28 and TRBJ2-7; D remains unclear. Germline loops: CDR1 MDHEN, CDR2 SYDVKM. With 6 bases removed from V and 6 bases from J, the gap between germline ends came to 12 bases. This CDR3 region has 12 residues. This chain's CDR3 is CASRKTNREQYF. As DNA, the CDR3 is TGTGCCAGCAGGAAAACCAATCGCGAGCAGTACTTC.

This clonotype came up a few times. The CDR3 reads CASSAKGFGTEAFF. The CDR3 DNA is TGCGCCAGCAGTGCCAAAGGGTTTGGCACTGAAGCTTTCTTT. This chain uses TRBV10-1 with TRBJ1-1; D unclear. V lost 4 bases, J lost 4 bases, and 13 bases lay in between. The CDR3 contains 14 residues. Germline CDR1 is WNHNN and CDR2 is SYGVQD (reference sequence).

This clonotype was seen more than once but under ten times. This sequence joins TRBV20-1 and TRBJ2-7; 7 bases align to TRBD1. The ends lost 6 bases at V and 0 bases at J; junction bases unmatched: 11. Germline values: CDR1 DFQATT, CDR2 SNEGSKA (reference sequence). The CDR3 covers 15 residues. This CDR3 reads CSARAVGTASYEQYF. In nucleotides, the CDR3 is TGCAGTGCCCGAGCGGTTGGGACAGCCTCCTACGAGCAGTACTTC.

This clonotype has just a few counts. This chain uses TRBV7-2 with TRBJ2-3; no reliable D call. Trimming removed 5 bases from V and 6 bases from J, with 9 bases in between. Germline V CDR1 and CDR2: SGHTA, FQGNSA. The CDR3 is made up of 12 amino acids. DNA of the CDR3: TGTGCCAGCAGCGCCGAAGTGGATACGCAGTATTTT. Its translation is CASSAEVDTQYF.

This clonotype was recorded many times. The V and J genes are TRBV20-1 and TRBJ1-1; no firm D call. Germline V gene lookup returns CDR1 DFQATT and CDR2 SNEGSKA (reference sequence). The length of the CDR3 is 12 residues. Trimming took 0 bases from V and 0 from J, leaving 2 bases between them. The CDR3 bases are TGCAGTGCTAGAGACCTGAACACTGAAGCTTTCTTT. Amino acids: CSARDLNTEAFF.

There are a few counts of this clonotype. V usage is TRBV24-1 and J usage is TRBJ2-1; 7 positions match TRBD1. V gave up 2 bases and J gave up 4 bases; unmatched junction bases: 4. This CDR3 has 15 residues. Looked up from germline, CDR1 is KGHDR and CDR2 is SFDVKD. The CDR3 protein is CATSDSGTVYNEQFF. CDR3 nucleotides: TGTGCCACCAGTGATTCCGGGACAGTATACAATGAGCAGTTCTTC.

This clonotype was observed many times. For the CDR3, the DNA is TGCAGCGTTGAAACGGAGGCTAACTACGAGCAGTACTTC. Amino acids: CSVETEANYEQYF. The V call is TRBV29-1, the J call TRBJ2-7; TRBD2 might be the D (5 bases). Germline V gene lookup returns CDR1 SQVTM and CDR2 ANQGSEA. The CDR3 contains 13 residues. The V and J ends lost 2 bases and 3 bases respectively, with 11 bases between them.

In nucleotides, the CDR3 is TGCGCCAGCAGAGGCGGGAGGGGTTACGAGCAGTACTTC. It translates to CASRGGRGYEQYF. The V and J genes are TRBV5-1 and TRBJ2-7, with 9 bases lining up with TRBD2. After removal of 5 bases from V and 4 bases from J, the junction contained 4 bases not matched to a gene. Per germline, CDR1 SGHRS and CDR2 YFSETQ. The CDR3 is made up of 13 amino acids. Based on the CDR3 plus reference TRBV5-1 and TRBJ2-7, the full variable domain is KAGVTQTPRYLIKTRGQQVTLSCSPISGHRSVSWYQQTPGQGLQFLFEYFSETQRNKGNFPGRFSGRQFSNSRSEMNVSTLELGDSALYLCASRGGRGYEQYFGPGTRLTVT.

This clonotype was observed many times. This chain connects TRBV29-1 to TRBJ1-2, with a weak D call TRBD1 (6 bases). This CDR3 region has 14 residues. In germline, CDR1 is SQVTM, CDR2 ANQGSEA. Here the CDR3 reads CRPMRGALDYGYTF. In nucleotides, the CDR3 is TGCAGACCTATGAGGGGGGCGCTTGACTATGGCTACACCTTC.

The genes are TRBV11-2 and TRBJ2-1; D remains unclear. V was trimmed by 1 base and J by 13 bases, leaving 17 bases between them. The V gene's germline CDR1 is SGHAT and CDR2 FQNNGV. CDR3 length: 14 amino acids. CDR3 sequence (DNA): TGTGCCAGCAGCTTAGGAGACCGGGCTTTGGTACAGTTCTTC. As protein: CASSLGDRALVQFF.

This clonotype was seen only a few times. This chain links TRBV29-1 with TRBJ1-2, with D unclear. Germline V lookup: CDR1 SQVTM, CDR2 ANQGSEA. Trimming cost V 7 bases and J 0 bases, with 12 bases left between them. This CDR3 has 13 amino acids. CDR3 loop: CSGETSSNYGYTF. The CDR3, as DNA: TGCAGCGGAGAGACAAGTTCTAACTATGGCTACACCTTC.

This chain connects TRBV6-5 to TRBJ2-7; 9 bases fit TRBD1. The length of the CDR3 is 15 residues. Looked up from germline, CDR1 is MNHEY and CDR2 is SVGAGI. The J segment lost 2 bases and the V segment lost 4 bases, leaving 6 bases of the junction unmatched. This CDR3 reads CASSSFDRGTYEQYF. The CDR3 coding sequence is TGTGCCAGCAGTTCGTTCGACAGGGGGACCTACGAGCAGTACTTC.

This clonotype was detected ten times or more. The V call is TRBV20-1, the J call TRBJ2-2, with D perhaps TRBD1 (6 bases). The CDR3 has 13 amino acids. Germline loops: CDR1 DFQATT, CDR2 SNEGSKA (reference sequence). Trimming removed 2 bases at V and 5 bases at J, with 9 bases between. CDR3 nucleotides: TGCAGTGCTAGACCGCAGGGGACCGGGGAGCTGTTTTTT. Amino acid sequence: CSARPQGTGELFF.

This clonotype came up a few times. The chain couples TRBV20-1 to TRBJ1-2, with 8 bases matching TRBD1. The CDR3 is 11 residues long. The junction had 6 bases not matched to a gene; V was cut back by 6 bases and J by 9 bases. The germline V gene has CDR1 DFQATT and CDR2 SNEGSKA (reference sequence). CDR3 loop: CSAHDRGRYTF. The CDR3 DNA sequence: TGCAGTGCCCACGACAGGGGTCGCTACACCTTC.

The chain uses TRBV5-1 and TRBJ2-7; D not resolved. Germline loops: CDR1 SGHRS, CDR2 YFSETQ. This CDR3 spans 15 amino acids. Trimming pared 0 bases from V and 4 bases from J, leaving 14 bases between. The CDR3 coding sequence is TGCGCCAGCAGCTTGGTCCCTGCTTTCCTATACGAGCAGTACTTC. Its protein product is CASSLVPAFLYEQYF.

The chain employs TRBV19 and TRBJ2-2; 8 bases align to TRBD2. J lost 5 bases, V lost 5 bases, and 10 bases had no gene match. This CDR3 region has 16 residues. Germline assignment: CDR1 LNHDA and CDR2 SQIVND (reference sequence). CDR3 residues: CASSAHEGLETGELFF. As DNA, the CDR3 is TGTGCCAGTAGTGCCCATGAGGGACTAGAGACCGGGGAGCTGTTTTTT.

This rearrangement joins TRBV2 to TRBJ2-3, with no clear D. This CDR3 has 12 amino acids. CDR1 is SNHLY and CDR2 is FYNNEI in the germline V gene. The V end lost 3 bases, the J end lost 6 bases, and 7 bases lay between the germline ends. The CDR3 loop is CASSDVGDTQYF. The DNA of the CDR3 is TGTGCCAGCAGTGATGTGGGTGATACGCAGTATTTT.

V and J are TRBV6-5 and TRBJ2-1; D might be TRBD1 or TRBD2, each matching 5 bases. V was cut by 0 bases and J by 8 bases, with 11 bases left in between. The CDR3 is 14 residues long. The germline V gene has CDR1 MNHEY and CDR2 SVGAGI. The CDR3 DNA reads TGTGCCAGCAGTTACTCGGCAGGGAGAGATGAGCAGTTCTTC. This codes for CASSYSAGRDEQFF.

This sequence joins TRBV28 and TRBJ1-5, with a weak D call TRBD1 (5 bases). Per the germline V gene, CDR1 is MDHEN and CDR2 is SYDVKM. This CDR3 is 17 amino acids long. V lost 7 bases, J lost 0 bases, and 19 bases lay in between. The DNA for the CDR3 is TGTGCCAGCACCTTTAGGGGCGCGGGGAGTAGCAATCAGCCCCAGCATTTT. Amino acid sequence: CASTFRGAGSSNQPQHF.

The chain employs TRBV20-1 and TRBJ1-2; 9 bases match TRBD1. This CDR3 comprises 13 residues. Germline CDR1 reads DFQATT; CDR2 reads SNEGSKA (reference sequence). V gave up 6 bases and J gave up 6 bases; unmatched junction bases: 8. The CDR3 sequence: CSARDREMDGYTF. In DNA form, the CDR3 reads TGCAGTGCCAGGGACAGGGAAATGGATGGCTACACCTTC.